One and the same sample provided the 26 T cell receptor beta chains below, sequenced in a study of blood T cell repertoires in COVID-19. Some clones are missing from TCRdb's copy, which holds only in-frame ones; the method was immunoSEQ multiplex PCR. The sample has roughly 360,000 clones; more than 75% are singletons. The sequenced sample consisted of PBMCs or T cells enriched from blood (not recorded which). The receptor set was obtained from a woman aged 25 to 45 with acute COVID-19.

The genes are TRBV5-1 and TRBJ2-1; 8 bases are shared with TRBD1. The CDR3 loop spans 16 amino acids. V shed 0 bases, J shed 4 bases, and the junction held 6 bases outside the gene matches. The V gene's germline CDR1 is SGHRS and CDR2 YFSETQ. In DNA form, the CDR3 reads TGCGCCAGCAGCTTGGGTAGGACAGGGACTTACAATGAGCAGTTCTTC. It specifies CASSLGRTGTYNEQFF.

About this clone itself: In the same sample, other DNA sequences code for this CDR3. The chain joins TRBV19 to TRBJ1-3; 10 nucleotides agree with TRBD1. This CDR3 contains 13 residues. Unmatched junction bases numbered 6, after V lost 9 bases and J lost 7 bases. Per the germline V gene, CDR1 is LNHDA and CDR2 is SQIVND (reference sequence). CDR3 nucleotides: TGTGCCAGCTCCCGGGGACAGGGGAACACCATATATTTT. It translates to CASSRGQGNTIYF.

The chain links TRBV12-3 or TRBV12-4 to TRBJ1-1, with D unclear. With 5 bases removed from V and 3 bases from J, the gap between germline ends came to 7 bases. CDR3 length: 12 residues. The CDR3 DNA is TGTGCCAGCAGTGATACAGACACTGAAGCTTTCTTT. Translated: CASSDTDTEAFF.

The CDR3 is CASSLSGGVLFF. CDR3 in DNA: TGTGCCAGCAGCTTGAGCGGGGGGGTGTTGTTCTTC. This chain uses TRBV7-8 with TRBJ2-1; 10 nucleotides line up with TRBD2. J lost 15 bases, V lost 3 bases, and 5 bases had no gene match. Germline V CDR1 and CDR2: SGHVS, FQNEAQ. CDR3 length equals 12 residues.

The chain employs TRBV9 and TRBJ1-2; no clear D. Germline lookup yields CDR1 SGDLS and CDR2 YYNGEE. With 5 bases removed from V and 0 bases from J, the gap between germline ends came to 14 bases. CDR3 length equals 15 residues. The CDR3 DNA sequence: TGTGCCAGCAGAGGATACCAGGCTCCTAACTATGGCTACACCTTC. Protein product: CASRGYQAPNYGYTF.

The CDR3 reads CASSLARGRSEQYF. CDR3 DNA sequence: TGCGCCAGCAGCTTGGCCAGGGGGCGAAGCGAGCAGTACTTC. The chain links TRBV5-1 to TRBJ2-7; 8 positions agree with TRBD1. Germline lookup yields CDR1 SGHRS and CDR2 YFSETQ. With V trimmed by 0 bases and J by 6 bases, 5 bases remained unmatched. The CDR3 spans 14 residues.

The genes are TRBV10-3 and TRBJ2-1, with TRBD2 as a possible D gene (5 bases). The CDR3 is 15 residues long. Germline V CDR1 and CDR2: ENHRY, SYGVKD. V gave up 5 bases and J gave up 0 bases, with 11 bases separating them. Here the CDR3 DNA reads TGTGCCATCAGTCAGCTAGCTGACTCCTACAATGAGCAGTTCTTC. Its protein product is CAISQLADSYNEQFF.

On this clone itself: Other DNA sequences within the sample encode an identical CDR3. The chain couples TRBV24-1 to TRBJ1-5, with TRBD1 identical over 7 bases. CDR3 size: 15 residues. V trimming: 2 bases; J trimming: 2 bases; junction bases outside the gene matches: 2. CDR1 KGHDR and CDR2 SFDVKD come from the germline V gene. CDR3 nucleotides: TGTGCCACCAGTGATTCCGGACAGGGCAATCAGCCCCAGCATTTT. This sequence encodes CATSDSGQGNQPQHF.

The chain joins TRBV2 to TRBJ1-1; D is ambiguous. CDR3 size: 15 residues. Trimming left V 7 bases short and J 0 bases short, with 15 bases between. Germline values: CDR1 SNHLY, CDR2 FYNNEI. In nucleotides, the CDR3 is TGTGCCAGCACCCGCGGTCGATTTATGAACACTGAAGCTTTCTTT. Protein sequence: CASTRGRFMNTEAFF.

This chain connects TRBV1 to TRBJ1-5; the table's TRBD1 call for D was not verified on the DNA. TRBV1 constitutes a pseudogene. CDR3 length: 15 amino acids. The CDR3 here is CTSSRRQKGDQPQHF. As DNA, the CDR3 is TGCACCAGCAGCCGGAGACAGAAAGGGGATCAGCCCCAGCATTTT.

The chain combines TRBV10-3 with TRBJ2-2; TRBD2 is a possible D gene (6 bases). In germline, CDR1 is ENHRY, CDR2 SYGVKD. The CDR3 has 15 amino acids. V lost 6 bases and J 10 bases, leaving 21 bases between the germline ends. This CDR3 is CAISRESTTPEELFF. As DNA, the CDR3 is TGTGCCATCAGCCGGGAGTCGACGACCCCGGAGGAGCTGTTTTTT.

The chain employs TRBV7-2 and TRBJ2-5; 13 positions agree with TRBD2. The CDR3 loop spans 15 amino acids. The V and J ends lost 5 bases and 2 bases, in that order; junction bases with no gene match: 2. The germline V gene encodes CDR1 SGHTA and CDR2 FQGNSA. CDR3 in amino acids: CASSLGLAGQETQYF. The CDR3 region has the DNA TGTGCCAGCAGCCTGGGACTAGCGGGACAAGAGACCCAGTACTTC. The variable domain in full, with the rest retrieved from reference TRBV7-2 and TRBJ2-5, is GAGVSQSPSNKVTEKGKDVELRCDPISGHTALYWYRQSLGQGLEFLIYFQGNSAPDKSGLPSDRFSAERTGGSVSTLTIQRTQQEDSAVYLCASSLGLAGQETQYFGPGTRLLVL.

DNA for the CDR3: TGTGCCAGCAGCTTGGGCGGTCTTGCCTATGGCTACACCTTC. Its protein product is CASSLGGLAYGYTF. The V call is TRBV5-8, the J call TRBJ1-2; no reliable D call. CDR1 and CDR2 (germline): SGHTS, YDEGEE. CDR3 length equals 14 residues. V was shortened by 0 bases and J by 4 bases, with 10 bases between the two germline ends.

The chain uses TRBV7-3 and TRBJ2-3; TRBD2 aligns across 8 bases. The length of the CDR3 is 15 residues. Germline lookup yields CDR1 SGHTA and CDR2 FQGTGA. J was trimmed by 5 bases and V by 1 base; bases with no gene match: 5. The CDR3 bases are TGTGCCAGCAGCTTAATGGTGGCGGGGGGAGATACGCAGTATTTT. It yields the protein CASSLMVAGGDTQYF.

The table lists this clone with many counts. The V gene is TRBV2, the J gene TRBJ1-6; no reliable D call. There are 16 residues in the CDR3. The germline CDR1 and CDR2 sequences are SNHLY and FYNNEI. V gave up 6 bases and J gave up 0 bases, with 12 bases separating them. The chain's CDR3 is CASSTGGSSYNSPLHF. The CDR3 DNA is TGTGCCAGCAGCACCGGCGGGAGCTCCTATAATTCACCCCTCCACTTT.

The DNA for the CDR3 is TGTGCCAGCAGCGTAGGCGCCGGGGGGGCCTCCGGGGAGCTGTTTTTT. This sequence encodes CASSVGAGGASGELFF. The chain employs TRBV9 and TRBJ2-2; 8 bases map to TRBD2. Trimming cost V 0 bases and J 6 bases; bases outside gene matches: 7. The CDR3 loop spans 16 amino acids. Germline V gene data show CDR1 as SGDLS and CDR2 as YYNGEE. The entire variable domain, with the rest obtained from reference TRBV9 and TRBJ2-2, is as follows: DSGVTQTPKHLITATGQRVTLRCSPRSGDLSVYWYQQSLDQGLQFLIQYYNGEERAKGNILERFSAQQFPDLHSELNLSSLELGDSALYFCASSVGAGGASGELFFGEGSRLTVL.

In its sample, this clone was seen a few times. The chain combines TRBV5-6 with TRBJ1-2; TRBD1 matches at 9 bases. The CDR3 sequence is 15 residues long. Germline V lookup: CDR1 SGHDT, CDR2 YYEEEE. V lost 0 bases, J lost 8 bases, and 8 bases stayed unmatched. CDR3 in DNA: TGTGCCAGCAGCTTGGACCCGACAGGGGGAAACGGCTACACCTTC. Residues: CASSLDPTGGNGYTF.

This clone was seen a few times. This chain uses TRBV7-2 with TRBJ2-2, with a tentative D call TRBD1 (6 bases). This CDR3 has 16 residues. Germline CDR1 SGHTA, CDR2 FQGNSA. V lost 5 bases and J lost 3, with 16 bases in between. The CDR3 region is CASSMAAAGDTGELFF. The CDR3 DNA sequence: TGTGCCAGCAGCATGGCCGCGGCAGGGGACACCGGGGAGCTGTTTTTT.

The gene calls are TRBV10-3 and TRBJ2-7; the D is unclear. The CDR3 consists of 12 residues. Germline values: CDR1 ENHRY, CDR2 SYGVKD. V gave up 10 bases and J gave up 0 bases, with 10 bases separating them. The DNA for the CDR3 is TGTGCCACTTCGACAAACTCCTACGAGCAGTACTTC. It translates to CATSTNSYEQYF.

The rearrangement links TRBV5-1 to TRBJ1-2, with 7 bases identical to TRBD1. CDR1 is SGHRS, CDR2 YFSETQ, per germline. This CDR3 region has 14 residues. V gave up 4 bases and J gave up 1 base; unmatched junction bases: 4. The CDR3 is CASSRGQHNYGYTF. The DNA of the CDR3 is TGCGCCAGCAGCCGGGGACAGCATAACTATGGCTACACCTTC.

The chain recombines TRBV7-8 with TRBJ2-3; 8 bases are a match to TRBD2. Germline V CDR1 and CDR2: SGHVS, FQNEAQ. V was pared by 5 bases and J by 1 base, with 8 bases of the junction left unmatched. This CDR3 has 16 residues. The CDR3 DNA follows: TGTGCCAGCAGCCATCGCTACGGGAGGGGCACAGATACGCAGTATTTT. It codes for CASSHRYGRGTDTQYF.

This clone was recorded only once. The genes are TRBV4-3 and TRBJ2-7; TRBD1 matches 7 bases. Germline V gene data show CDR1 as LGHNA and CDR2 as YSLEER. The CDR3 is made up of 17 amino acids. The V segment lost 1 base and the J segment 0 bases; nucleotides outside the gene matches: 9. CDR3 sequence: CASSQAPGQMSSYEQYF. The CDR3 region has the DNA TGCGCCAGCAGCCAAGCCCCGGGACAGATGAGCTCCTACGAGCAGTACTTC.

V usage is TRBV2 and J usage is TRBJ2-7, with D maybe TRBD1 (5 bases). The CDR3 sequence is 13 residues long. Per germline, CDR1 SNHLY and CDR2 FYNNEI. V lost 2 bases and J lost 4, with 9 bases in between. The CDR3 region has the DNA TGTGCCAGCAGTGAATGGGGCTTGTACGAGCAGTACTTC. Translating gives CASSEWGLYEQYF.

The rearrangement uses TRBV11-2 and TRBJ2-3; 8 bases match TRBD1. Germline-derived CDR1 and CDR2 are SGHAT and FQNNGV. The junction had 10 bases not matched to a gene; V was cut back by 3 bases and J by 2 bases. The CDR3 runs to 17 residues. The CDR3 DNA is TGTGCCAGCAGCTTTGCGGGGACAGGCTCGCCCACAGATACGCAGTATTTT. Translating gives CASSFAGTGSPTDTQYF. Full variable domain (rest looked up from reference TRBV11-2 and TRBJ2-3): EAGVAQSPRYKIIEKRQSVAFWCNPISGHATLYWYQQILGQGPKLLIQFQNNGVVDDSQLPKDRFSAERLKGVDSTLKIQPAKLEDSAVYLCASSFAGTGSPTDTQYFGPGTRLTVL.

J is TRBJ1-6 and V is TRBV28; the match to TRBD1 covers 10 bases. The CDR3 spans 14 residues. Germline V lookup: CDR1 MDHEN, CDR2 SYDVKM. With V trimmed by 4 bases and J by 9 bases, 3 bases remained unmatched. CDR3: CASSYGDRGSPLHF. CDR3 sequence (DNA): TGTGCCAGCAGTTATGGGGACAGGGGTTCACCCCTCCACTTT.

V and J are TRBV7-2 and TRBJ1-1; 8 bases fit TRBD1. Trimming removed 4 bases from V and 0 bases from J; junction bases left unmatched: 7. The CDR3 loop spans 16 amino acids. Germline V gives CDR1 SGHTA, CDR2 FQGNSA. CDR3 in amino acids: CASSSRTGPLNTEAFF. For the CDR3, the DNA is TGTGCCAGCAGCTCCCGGACAGGGCCCCTGAACACTGAAGCTTTCTTT. The full variable domain, completed using reference TRBV7-2 and TRBJ1-1, is GAGVSQSPSNKVTEKGKDVELRCDPISGHTALYWYRQSLGQGLEFLIYFQGNSAPDKSGLPSDRFSAERTGGSVSTLTIQRTQQEDSAVYLCASSSRTGPLNTEAFFGQGTRLTVV.